This T cell receptor (beta chain) was sequenced during a study of identical twins. V was clipped by 5 bases and J by 1 base; unmatched bases: 19. From germline, CDR1 is SGHVS and CDR2 FQNEAQ. The CDR3 sequence is 19 residues long. The study, taken as a whole, reports: Within monozygotic twins, out-of-frame TCR alpha sharing was underestimated by the models. Abundant cord blood beta clonotypes carried fewer insertions; memory repertoires showed none.

TCRdb reprocessed the 5' RACE reads with MiXCR, giving one entry per CDR3 protein. Of around 1.7 million distinct CDR3 sequences in the sample, about 32% were seen once. This clonotype has just a few counts. Its antigen is currently unknown. The sample comprised cord blood. This TCR was sampled from a newborn girl in good health. V gene TRBV7-8 combines with J gene TRBJ1-1, with 7 bases identical to TRBD1. CDR3 loop: CASSLNFVQGPFSNTEAFF. The CDR3 bases are TGTGCCAGCAGCCTTAATTTCGTACAGGGGCCTTTTTCGAACACTGAAGCTTTCTTT.